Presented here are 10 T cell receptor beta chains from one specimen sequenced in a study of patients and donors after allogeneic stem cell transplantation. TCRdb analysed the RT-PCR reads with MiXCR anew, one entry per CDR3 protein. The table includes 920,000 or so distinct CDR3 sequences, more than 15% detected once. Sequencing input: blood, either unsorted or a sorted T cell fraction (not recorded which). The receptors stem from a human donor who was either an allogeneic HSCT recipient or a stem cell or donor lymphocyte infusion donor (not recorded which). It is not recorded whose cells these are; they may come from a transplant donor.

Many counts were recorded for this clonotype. In DNA, the CDR3 is TGTGCCAGCAACCGACAGCTATCAGAAACTGAAGCTTTCTTT. Translation: CASNRQLSETEAFF. The chain recombines TRBV12-3 or TRBV12-4 with TRBJ1-1, with D perhaps TRBD1 (5 bases). Trimming stripped 7 bases from V and 5 bases from J, with 17 bases between. The CDR3 spans 14 residues.

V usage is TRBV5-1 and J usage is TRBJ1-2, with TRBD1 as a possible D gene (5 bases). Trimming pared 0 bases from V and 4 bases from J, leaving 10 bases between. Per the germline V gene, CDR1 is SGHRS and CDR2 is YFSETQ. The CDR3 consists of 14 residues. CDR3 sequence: CASSLDGGSYGYTF. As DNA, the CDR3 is TGCGCCAGCAGCTTGGATGGGGGGAGCTATGGCTACACCTTC.

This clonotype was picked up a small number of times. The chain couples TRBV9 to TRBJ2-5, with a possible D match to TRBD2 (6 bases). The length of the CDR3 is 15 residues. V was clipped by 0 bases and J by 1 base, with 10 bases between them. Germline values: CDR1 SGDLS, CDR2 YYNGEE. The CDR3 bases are TGTGCCAGCAGCGTAGAGGGACTTATCCAAGAGACCCAGTACTTC. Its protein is CASSVEGLIQETQYF.

CDR3 loop: CASSPSHTQETQYF. The DNA of the CDR3 is TGTGCCAGCAGCCCGTCCCACACGCAAGAGACCCAGTACTTC. The V and J genes are TRBV11-2 and TRBJ2-5; no clear D. Trimming removed 5 bases at V and 2 bases at J, with 12 bases between. Germline CDR1 and CDR2: SGHAT and FQNNGV. CDR3 size: 14 residues.

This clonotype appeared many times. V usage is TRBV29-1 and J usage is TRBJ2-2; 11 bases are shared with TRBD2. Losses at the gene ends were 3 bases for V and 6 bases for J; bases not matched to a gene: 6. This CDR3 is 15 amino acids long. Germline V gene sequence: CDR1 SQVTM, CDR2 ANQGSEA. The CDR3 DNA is TGCAGCGTTGACCTTCTAGCGGGAGGTCCCGGGGAGCTGTTTTTT. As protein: CSVDLLAGGPGELFF.

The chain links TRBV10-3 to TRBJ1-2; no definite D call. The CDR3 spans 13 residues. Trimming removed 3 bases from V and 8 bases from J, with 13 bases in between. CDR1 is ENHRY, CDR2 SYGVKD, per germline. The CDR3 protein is CAISDYPGWGYTF. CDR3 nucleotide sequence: TGTGCCATCAGTGACTATCCCGGCTGGGGCTACACCTTC.

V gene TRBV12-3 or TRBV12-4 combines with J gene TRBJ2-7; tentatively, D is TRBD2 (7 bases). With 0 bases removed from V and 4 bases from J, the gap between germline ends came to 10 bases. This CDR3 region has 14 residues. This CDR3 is CASSLAEGGYEQYF. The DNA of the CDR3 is TGTGCCAGCAGTTTAGCGGAGGGGGGGTACGAGCAGTACTTC.

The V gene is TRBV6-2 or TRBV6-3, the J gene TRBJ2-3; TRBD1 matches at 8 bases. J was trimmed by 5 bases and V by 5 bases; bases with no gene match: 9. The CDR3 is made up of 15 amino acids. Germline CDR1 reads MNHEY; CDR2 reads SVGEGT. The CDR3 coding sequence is TGTGCCAGCAGTCCCCGGACAGGGAATTTAGATACGCAGTATTTT. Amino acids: CASSPRTGNLDTQYF.

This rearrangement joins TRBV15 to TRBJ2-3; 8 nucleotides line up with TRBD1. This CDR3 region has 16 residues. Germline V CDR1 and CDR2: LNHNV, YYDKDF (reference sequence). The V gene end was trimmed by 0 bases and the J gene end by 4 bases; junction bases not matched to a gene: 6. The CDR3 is CATSRDPRGRADTQYF. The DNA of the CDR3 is TGTGCCACCAGCAGAGACCCCAGGGGGCGCGCAGATACGCAGTATTTT.

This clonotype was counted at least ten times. The CDR3 spells CASTPTGSHTEAFF. In DNA form, the CDR3 reads TGTGCCAGCACCCCGACAGGGAGCCACACTGAAGCTTTCTTT. The chain uses TRBV12-3 or TRBV12-4 and TRBJ1-1; 7 bases are a match to TRBD1. The length of the CDR3 is 14 residues. V lost 7 bases to trimming and J lost 3 bases; unmatched junction nucleotides: 8.